One sample yielded the 14 T cell receptor beta chains listed below, sequenced in a study of tumor-infiltrating lymphocytes in primary liver carcinoma. A primer in the constant region served to generate TCR beta cDNA from roughly 450 ng of total RNA. The TCR beta library was amplified through three nested multiplex PCR rounds in a modified ARM-PCR procedure. Use of TRBV1-TRBV30 forward primers with a C-beta reverse primer characterized the first two PCR rounds, which lasted 10 cycles each. From the multiplex PCR reads, TCRdb called clonotypes with MiXCR, one entry per CDR3 protein. The sample includes tens of thousands of distinct CDR3 sequences, just over 70% seen only once; the top ten take about 56%. Extraction of RNA together with DNA used about 17-31 mg of unsorted bulk tissue. The sequencing input was liver tumor tissue from sampling region 2. The subset: tumor region T2, inferior pole. These receptors came from a man aged 35-49 years with primary liver carcinoma and hepatitis B virus infection.

To note about this clonotype: Given a much more abundant clone one base away, this may be a read error. The chain recombines TRBV5-1 with TRBJ2-7; TRBD1 matches 7 bases. The V gene's germline CDR1 is SGHRS and CDR2 YFSETQ. The CDR3 is 15 residues long. CDR3 in amino acids: CANSLSGQSSYEQYF. The CDR3 coding sequence is TGCGCCAACAGCTTGTCGGGACAGAGCTCCTACGAGCAGTACTTC.

Details on this clonotype: One junction end disagrees with the germline gene, perhaps due to a read error. V usage is TRBV6-2 or TRBV6-3 and J usage is TRBJ2-7; no clear D. Germline loops: CDR1 MNHEY, CDR2 SVGEGT. The CDR3 is 14 residues long. The CDR3 protein is CDSSYGSPRYEQYF. The CDR3 DNA follows: TGTGACAGCAGTTACGGGTCTCCCCGGTACGAGCAATACTTC.

This clonotype was observed many times. The V and J genes are TRBV5-6 and TRBJ1-1, with TRBD1 matching 8 bases. Germline V gene data show CDR1 as SGHDT and CDR2 as YYEEEE. The CDR3 is 14 amino acids. The ends lost 4 bases at V and 0 bases at J; junction bases unmatched: 2. CDR3 DNA sequence: TGTGCCAGCAGCCCGGGACAGGTGAACACTGAAGCTTTCTTT. This translates into CASSPGQVNTEAFF.

This chain uses TRBV6-1 with TRBJ2-3; 7 positions match TRBD2. The germline CDR1 and CDR2 sequences are MNHNS and SASEGT. This CDR3 contains 16 residues. V lost 5 bases and J lost 5; bases outside the gene matches: 13. This CDR3 reads CASSPRASGCIDTQYF. CDR3 DNA sequence: TGTGCCAGCAGTCCGAGGGCTAGCGGTTGCATAGATACGCAGTATTTT.

The CDR3 DNA sequence: TGTGCCAGCAGCTTAGGCCCAGGCCATACGTCCAAGCAGTACTTC. This encodes CASSLGPGHTSKQYF. The gene calls are TRBV11-2 and TRBJ2-7; D not resolved. The germline V gene encodes CDR1 SGHAT and CDR2 FQNNGV. The CDR3 runs to 15 residues. Trimming stripped 1 base from V and 8 bases from J, with 18 bases between.

The chain couples TRBV5-4 to TRBJ2-1; the match to TRBD2 covers 7 bases. Germline loops: CDR1 SGHNT, CDR2 YYREEE (reference sequence). CDR3 length: 15 residues. V was pared by 6 bases and J by 6 bases, with 12 bases of the junction left unmatched. CDR3 protein: CASITGLSGANEQFF. CDR3 coding DNA: TGTGCCAGCATCACGGGACTATCGGGAGCCAATGAGCAGTTCTTC.

Ten or more counts support this clonotype. The CDR3 DNA sequence: TGTGCCAGCAGCTTATGGTCCGGGGAGCTGTTTTTT. Its translation is CASSLWSGELFF. The chain has TRBV11-3 and TRBJ2-2; unclear D gene. CDR1 is SGHNT and CDR2 is YENEEA in the germline V gene. CDR3 size: 12 residues. Trimming took off 2 bases at V and 6 bases at J, with 4 bases between the two ends.

The genes are TRBV6-6 and TRBJ2-5; 8 bases agree with TRBD2. The CDR3 is 15 amino acids. V lost 2 bases and J lost 2; bases outside the gene matches: 4. CDR1 MNHNY and CDR2 SVGAGI come from the germline V gene (reference sequence). In nucleotides, the CDR3 is TGTGCCAGCAGTTACGCGTCTAGCGGGCAAGAGACCCAGTACTTC. Translating gives CASSYASSGQETQYF.

Turning to this clonotype: One end of the junction varies from germline; a read error may be responsible. This sequence joins TRBV11-2 and TRBJ2-3; TRBD2 aligns across 10 bases. The CDR3 is 15 amino acids. Germline V gene data show CDR1 as SGHAT and CDR2 as FQNNGV. The CDR3 nucleotides are TGTGCAAGCAGCTTCACTAGCGGGAACACAGATACGCAGTATTTT. Amino acid sequence: CASSFTSGNTDTQYF. The full variable domain, its missing parts supplied by reference TRBV11-2 and TRBJ2-3, is EAGVAQSPRYKIIEKRQSVAFWCNPISGHATLYWYQQILGQGPKLLIQFQNNGVVDDSQLPKDRFSAERLKGVDSTLKIQPAKLEDSAVYLCASSFTSGNTDTQYFGPGTRLTVL.

The rearrangement joins TRBV11-3 to TRBJ2-1; no clear D. V was clipped by 0 bases and J by 8 bases, with 5 bases between them. This CDR3 is built from 12 residues. Germline lookup yields CDR1 SGHNT and CDR2 YENEEA. The CDR3 region is CASSLDAYEQFF. The CDR3 nucleotides read TGTGCCAGCAGCTTAGATGCCTATGAGCAGTTCTTC.

This rearrangement joins TRBV6-6 to TRBJ1-6; no clear D. Per germline, CDR1 MNHNY and CDR2 SVGAGI (reference sequence). The germline V and J ends were trimmed by 5 bases and 4 bases, with 24 bases remaining between them. The CDR3 extends over 19 amino acids. The CDR3 region has the DNA TGTGCCAGCAGTAGCCCCAGAGGAGACGGAAGACATTATAATTCACCCCTCCACTTT. It specifies CASSSPRGDGRHYNSPLHF.

Turning to this clonotype: The conserved phenylalanine or tryptophan normally closing the CDR3 is absent here, so this likely arose from a read error. The chain has TRBV11-2 and TRBJ2-2; D is possibly TRBD1 or TRBD2 (5 bases each). This CDR3 has 17 amino acids. Germline V lookup: CDR1 SGHAT, CDR2 FQNNGV. The DNA for the CDR3 is TGTGCCAGCAGCTTAGCATTAGGATGGGCGGACACCGGGGACCTGTTTTAT. This sequence encodes CASSLALGWADTGDLFY.

Turning to this clonotype: The junction and the germline gene differ at one end; a read error may be behind it. This sequence joins TRBV4-3 and TRBJ2-1, with TRBD1 as a possible D gene (5 bases). Germline loops: CDR1 LGHNA, CDR2 YSLEER. This CDR3 has 13 residues. The CDR3 DNA is TGCGCCAGCAGCCAAACAGGATACAAAGAGCAGTTCTTC. It encodes CASSQTGYKEQFF.

This clonotype was recorded many times. This rearrangement joins TRBV6-2 or TRBV6-3 to TRBJ1-3; D possibly corresponds to TRBD1 (6 bases). The germline gives CDR1 MNHEY, CDR2 SVGEGT. The ends were cut back, 6 bases at V and 0 bases at J, with 15 bases in the middle. The CDR3 has 16 amino acids. This chain's CDR3 is CASSPPRTVSGNTIYF. The DNA for the CDR3 is TGTGCCAGCAGCCCACCGCGGACAGTCTCTGGAAACACCATATATTTT.